The clone carrying this T cell receptor (beta chain) was counted between two and nine times. The antigen is not known. They built TCR cDNA with 5'RACE template switching, a step that put in a universal primer site and UMIs. TCRdb re-called the 5' RACE reads through MiXCR, storing one row per CDR3 protein. Among hundreds of thousands of distinct CDR3 sequences listed, 13% were seen once. This record belongs to a study of T cells after yellow fever vaccination. Points from the study as a whole: FACS-sorted repertoires could contain abundant clonotypes contaminating from the bulk population. Post-booster reappearance was seen for most primary-vaccination clones (roughly 96% CD4, around 89% CD8).

The source of this sequence is a young man who received the YFV17D yellow fever vaccine. The sample consisted of PBMCs, taken on the day of the yellow fever booster vaccination.

CDR3 bases: TGTGCCAGCAGGGGACGGACGAGCGCCTACGAGCAGTACTTC. Translated, it gives CASRGRTSAYEQYF. The chain couples TRBV27 to TRBJ2-7; tentatively, D is TRBD1 or TRBD2 (5 bases each). Germline V gene lookup returns CDR1 MNHEY and CDR2 SMNVEV (reference sequence). There are 14 residues in the CDR3. Trimming removed 6 bases at V and 2 bases at J, with 14 bases between.